The following is a TCR beta chain sequence with its context. TCRdb redid the calling of the RT-PCR reads with MiXCR, one entry per CDR3 protein. The repertoire holds 550,000 to 750,000 distinct CDR3 sequences, with 13% to 15% as singletons. The V gene lost 5 bases and the J gene lost 0 bases, with 14 bases spanning the gap. This CDR3 spans 17 amino acids. This clonotype was sampled from a female donor in good health, serving as a healthy control. Sequenced sample: memory CD4+ T cells from blood. The chain couples TRBV12-3 or TRBV12-4 to TRBJ2-6, with D possibly matching TRBD1 (5 bases). The CDR3 DNA reads TGTGCCAGCAGTCCCAGGACACTTCTCTCTGGGGCCAACGTCCTGACTTTC. This translates into CASSPRTLLSGANVLTF.